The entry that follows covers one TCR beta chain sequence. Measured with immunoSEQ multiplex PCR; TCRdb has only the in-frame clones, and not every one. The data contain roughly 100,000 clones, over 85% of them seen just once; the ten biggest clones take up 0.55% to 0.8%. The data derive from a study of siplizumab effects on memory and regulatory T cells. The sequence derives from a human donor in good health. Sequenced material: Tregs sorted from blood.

The DNA for the CDR3 is TGTGCCAGCAGCTTACCGGACGGTGAAAAACTGTTTTTT. It specifies CASSLPDGEKLFF. The V and J genes are TRBV5-8 and TRBJ1-4; D unresolved. The germline V gene has CDR1 SGHTS and CDR2 YDEGEE. This CDR3 is built from 13 residues. Deletions cut 2 bases from V and 7 bases from J, with 9 bases between.